A single TCR beta chain is shown here with its context. Its antigen target is currently unknown. No per-base quality is available; no much larger clone lies one base away. The CDR3, from cysteine to phenylalanine, totals 14 residues. CDR3 DNA only is kept here, 42 bases in frame from base 1. The junction carries 20 bases between V and J, which are trimmed by 8 bases and 6 bases respectively. Based on the germline V gene, the CDR1 and CDR2 sequences are MNHNS and SASEGT. This sample stems from a study of shared clonotypes between healthy human individuals (dated by TCRdb to the early 2020s). About the full investigation: Three men and a couple of women, aged 18 to 49 years, made up the cohort. For each donor, CD4 naive and CD4 memory were each run on three plates, CD8 naive on two plates, and CD8 memory on one plate. Blood TCR repertoires of about five healthy adults were deeply sequenced to estimate repertoire size and the extent of clonotype sharing between individuals. Libraries were prepared and TCR repertoires were sequenced by different laboratories using diverse techniques, in order to increase sequencing depth and limit assay-specific biases. Per donor, leukapheresis produced somewhere between about 0.8 and 9.5 billion PBMCs.

What the work shows at the level of the full study, not this receptor alone: The small number of donors limited the genetic and exposure-history diversity represented. Rarefaction of sorted-subset datasets indicated incomplete sequencing despite the large sequencing depth. Pairwise subsampling indicated that sequencing depth was expected to affect the degree of clonotype sharing among donors. Only blood was sampled, and tissue TCR repertoires likely differ from those in blood. Compared with non-shared clonotypes, clonotypes shared by all four sorted-subset donors had higher generation probabilities. Naive subsets generally had larger estimated clonotype richness than memory subsets. About 4.5% of naive CD4, 3.5% of naive CD8, 2.3% of memory CD4, and approximately 0.4% of memory CD8 clonotypes were shared across a few donors.

Using the deep immunoSEQ assay, multiplex PCR amplified TCR CDR3 regions from genomic DNA. Genomic DNA extracted from each cell subset was distributed evenly over all wells of several immunoSEQ 96-well plates, and each plate served as one replicate. For sorted subsets, each replicate PCR was loaded with roughly 200 ng genomic DNA, equivalent to 30,000 or so T cell genomes. Purified libraries were quantified with a Qubit 3.0 fluorometer, sized on a Bioanalyzer 2100, and re-quantified with the KAPA Library Quantification kit. Every immunoSEQ 96-well plate was sequenced on a separate single-read 150-cycle Illumina NextSeq 550 flow cell. Concerning the study's data processing: The immunoSEQ output contained only junctional sequences without quality scores, so filtering could not match that applied to full-length reads. Sequences were annotated with PyIR, a Python wrapper for IgBLAST v1.9, using IMGT germline references to assign V/J genes and CDR3. Reads with weak V/J assignments (E-value above 1e-6), missing CDR3, stop codons, out-of-frame junctions, or ambiguous translated residues were removed. V3J clonotypes were defined as sequences sharing the same inferred V gene, J gene, and CDR3 amino acid sequence. Percentage overlap between repertoires was calculated by dividing the number of shared unique clonotypes by the size of the smaller repertoire. Three approaches were used to assess repertoire richness: RTK rarefaction, the Chao1 estimator, and Recon v2.1 estimates of unobserved clonotypes. Generation probabilities were computed with OLGA for all TCRbeta clonotypes obtained by the gDNA method from a handful of donors. The clones in this table, taken by TCRdb from immuneACCESS, are in-frame only. Not every clone is retained; where verified, under half of the shortfall comes from an unresolved V gene, and the cause of the rest is unknown. From that table come the V and J calls and clone size; the DNA was used to work out D and trimming. For this sample the table gives roughly 1,800,000 clones, of which 85% to 95% were detected only once. Of the sample, less than 1.5% falls within the top ten clones.

CD8 naive samples were obtained by positive selection for CCR7 among CD45RO-negative cells, yielding a CD45RA+CCR7+ population from which TemRA cells were excluded. Donors were healthy HIV-negative adults with no recently reported acute infections or vaccinations. Only Caucasian adults living in Nashville, Tennessee, USA were represented among the donors. Blood was collected by leukapheresis, and PBMCs were isolated by Ficoll-Histopaque density gradient centrifugation and then cryopreserved in liquid nitrogen vapor phase. Purity and quantity of every magnetically sorted T cell population were checked by analytical flow cytometry. Genomic DNA was isolated from each sorted fraction and quantified by UV absorbance on a Nanodrop 2000c.

Sample: naive CD8+ T cells sorted from blood. The sample's cell subset or site label is to be understood as: CD45RA+CCR7+. The chain employs TRBV6-1 and TRBJ2-7; no D segment can be confidently identified. This TCR derives from a man in his late teens or twenties in good health. DNA sequence: TGTGCCAGCCCAGACCCCCGAGTTTATGGCGAGCAGTACTTC. Translated, it gives CASPDPRVYGEQYF.